The clone carrying this T cell receptor (beta chain) turned up a few times. Germline CDR1 is ENHRY and CDR2 is SYGVKD. The CDR3 is made up of 13 amino acids. V was trimmed by 6 bases and J by 3 bases, leaving 12 bases between them. This specimen comes from a study of blood T cells in healthy people across ages. The authors ran a second PCR of 7 to 11 cycles using a sample-barcoded 5' primer and a J-beta primer mix. Every cDNA molecule carried a tag from a template-switch adaptor bearing 12 random nucleotides. MiXCR, run by TCRdb on the 5' RACE reads, gives a single entry per CDR3 protein. The sample consists of roughly 680,000 distinct CDR3 sequences, more than 45% of them appearing once.

The chain is built from TRBV10-3 and TRBJ2-7; perhaps TRBD1 as D (6 bases). The sample was blood. This TCR came from a woman of 80 years or more in good health. Here the CDR3 reads CAIRPTGSYEQYF. CDR3 nucleotides: TGTGCCATCAGACCGACAGGCAGCTACGAGCAGTACTTC.